Shown below are 9 T cell receptor beta chains from a single sample sequenced in a study of T cells after yellow fever vaccination. MiXCR, applied by TCRdb to the 5' RACE reads, yields one record per CDR3 protein. The table shows hundreds of thousands of distinct CDR3 sequences, with around a fifth occurring only once. The source material was PBMCs, sampled roughly 20 days after the first yellow fever vaccination. These receptors were obtained from a man younger than 35 who received the YFV17D yellow fever vaccine.

The chain links TRBV6-1 to TRBJ2-5, with 7 nucleotides matching TRBD2. The CDR3 runs to 13 residues. J gave up 2 bases and V 8 bases, and 5 bases lay outside the gene matches. The germline gives CDR1 MNHNS, CDR2 SASEGT. The CDR3: CASERGLQETQYF. DNA of the CDR3: TGTGCCAGCGAGCGGGGACTTCAAGAGACCCAGTACTTC.

CDR3 DNA: TGCAGCGTTGAGCCTAGCGTCGGGGAGCTGTTTTTT. Translation gives CSVEPSVGELFF. This sequence joins TRBV29-1 and TRBJ2-2; a weak D match, TRBD2 (6 bases). Between the trimmed V and J ends, which lost 3 bases and 7 bases, there was a span of 9 bases. Germline V lookup: CDR1 SQVTM, CDR2 ANQGSEA. The CDR3 has 12 amino acids.

The chain combines TRBV25-1 with TRBJ2-1; 7 nucleotides line up with TRBD1. The ends lost 0 bases at V and 6 bases at J; junction bases unmatched: 26. CDR1 is MGHDK and CDR2 is SYGVNS in the germline V gene. CDR3 length: 22 residues. CDR3 loop: CASSEYGGGGTAPNLTPNEQFF. The CDR3 nucleotides are TGTGCCAGCAGTGAATATGGAGGTGGTGGGACAGCTCCAAACTTGACACCCAATGAGCAGTTCTTC.

This clonotype was counted many times. The chain recombines TRBV5-1 with TRBJ2-1, with 7 bases aligning to TRBD1. V was pared by 7 bases and J by 0 bases, with 7 bases of the junction left unmatched. This CDR3 has 15 residues. Germline lookup yields CDR1 SGHRS and CDR2 YFSETQ. CDR3 sequence: CASAPGTVSYNEQFF. DNA for the CDR3: TGCGCCAGCGCCCCCGGGACAGTCTCCTACAATGAGCAGTTCTTC.

This clonotype turned up a few times. The chain uses TRBV4-2 and TRBJ1-5; no reliable D call. Germline-derived CDR1 and CDR2 are LGHNA and YNFKEQ. The CDR3 has 15 amino acids. V was shortened by 0 bases and J by 3 bases, with 9 bases between the two germline ends. This CDR3 is CASSQDGQFNQPQHF. CDR3 nucleotides: TGTGCCAGCAGCCAAGATGGGCAGTTCAATCAGCCCCAGCATTTT.

The chain combines TRBV12-3 or TRBV12-4 with TRBJ2-7, with TRBD2 as a possible D gene (5 bases). The CDR3 has 13 amino acids. V shed 5 bases and J shed 3 bases, with 11 bases lying between them. The CDR3 sequence is CASSLTTNYEQYF. In nucleotides, the CDR3 is TGTGCCAGCAGTCTGACTACGAACTACGAGCAGTACTTC.

This chain joins TRBV5-8 and TRBJ2-7; the D gene is possibly TRBD2 (5 bases). The V end lost 6 bases, the J end lost 0 bases, and 19 bases lay between the germline ends. The V gene's germline CDR1 is SGHTS and CDR2 YDEGEE. CDR3 length: 16 residues. The chain's CDR3 is CASTPDPGVLSYEQYV. CDR3 in DNA: TGTGCCAGCACCCCGGATCCCGGGGTGCTCTCCTACGAGCAGTACGTC.

This clonotype was observed a few times. The chain has TRBV7-9 and TRBJ1-5, with D unclear. Germline assignment: CDR1 SEHNR and CDR2 FQNEAQ (reference sequence). The CDR3 has 13 residues. The V and J ends lost 1 base and 8 bases respectively, with 9 bases between them. Written as DNA, the CDR3 is TGTGCCAGCAGCTTAGGAGTTCGGAAGCCCCAGCATTTT. Its translation: CASSLGVRKPQHF.

This clonotype was detected a few times. The rearrangement joins TRBV4-1 to TRBJ1-5; possible D gene TRBD1, 6 bases. V dropped 3 bases and J dropped 7 bases, with 10 bases sitting between them. This CDR3 is 13 amino acids long. Germline V gene lookup returns CDR1 MGHRA and CDR2 YSYEKL. CDR3 sequence: CASSQEQGQPQHF. In DNA form, the CDR3 reads TGCGCCAGCAGCCAGGAACAGGGCCAGCCCCAGCATTTT.